This T cell receptor beta chain emerged from a study of T cells in Graves' hyperthyroidism and ophthalmopathy. V shed 3 bases, J shed 6 bases, and the junction held 4 bases outside the gene matches. From germline, CDR1 is LGHDT and CDR2 YNNKEL (reference sequence). The CDR3 spans 15 residues. From RNA transcripts, TCR beta CDR3 regions were amplified. When the TCR CDR3 underwent first-round RT-PCR, the HTBI primer set was used. TCRdb itself ran the multiplex PCR reads through MiXCR, one entry per CDR3 protein. Here the sample spans some 700,000 distinct CDR3 sequences, roughly 17% being singletons. Study conclusions and caveats: A model using 13 V-J features told ophthalmopathy apart from stable hyperthyroidism.

When ophthalmopathy did not progress within 18 months, Graves' hyperthyroidism was considered stable. In its sample, this clonotype was seen once. Its cognate antigen is unknown. Sequences were obtained from blood. This rearrangement joins TRBV3-1 to TRBJ2-2; 10 bases map to TRBD1. This receptor was taken from a man over 45 with Graves' hyperthyroidism. This CDR3 reads CASSHWDRGSGELFF. The DNA of the CDR3 is TGTGCCAGCAGCCATTGGGACAGGGGTTCCGGGGAGCTGTTTTTT.